This T cell receptor beta chain stems from a study of blood T cell repertoires in COVID-19. Study in general: Italy, Spain and the United States were the sources of the convalescent and acute COVID-19 samples. The analysed material was cDNA or gDNA that came from T cells, B-cell-depleted T cells, or PBMCs.

Germline CDR1 MNHEY, CDR2 SVGEGT. V gave up 0 bases and J gave up 4 bases; unmatched junction bases: 7. The CDR3 has 16 residues. Original analysis: For nucleated cells, counts were estimated from reference gene primer amplification. The assay was immunoSEQ multiplex PCR, and TCRdb's table has in-frame clones only and misses some. The DNA gave D and trimming, while V, J and clone size come from that table. The profile shows under 80,000 clones, approximately 80% of them singletons. The chain couples TRBV6-2 or TRBV6-3 to TRBJ2-7; 9 nucleotides align to TRBD2. The sequence derives from a man between 50 and 59 years old with acute or convalescent COVID-19. The sequenced sample consisted of peripheral blood. CDR3 nucleotide sequence: TGTGCCAGCAGTTACTCCTTAGGACTAGCGCGTTACGAGCAGTACTTC. The encoded protein is CASSYSLGLARYEQYF.